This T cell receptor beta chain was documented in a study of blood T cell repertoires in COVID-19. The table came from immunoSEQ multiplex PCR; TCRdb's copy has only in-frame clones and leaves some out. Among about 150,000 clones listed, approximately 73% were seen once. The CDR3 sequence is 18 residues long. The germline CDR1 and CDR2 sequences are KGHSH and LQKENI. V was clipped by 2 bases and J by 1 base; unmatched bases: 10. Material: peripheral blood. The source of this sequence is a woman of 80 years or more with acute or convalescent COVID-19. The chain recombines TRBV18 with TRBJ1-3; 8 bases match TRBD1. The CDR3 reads CASSPKTPTGGSGNTIYF. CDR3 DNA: TGTGCCAGCTCACCAAAGACCCCTACAGGGGGATCTGGAAACACCATATATTTT.